A single sample is the source of the 2 T cell receptor beta chains below, sequenced in a study of CD8+ T cells in alopecia areata. Investigators isolated RNA and reverse transcribed it into cDNA to act as the sequencing template. Generated by immunoSEQ multiplex PCR, the TCRdb table keeps only in-frame clones and is missing some. Of approximately 42,000 clones detected, around 71% appear once; the ten largest clones hold 21%. Treatment noted: oral pan-JAK inhibitor, 5-10 mg twice daily. This material consisted of CD8+ T cells sorted from blood, taken at week 4, from a patient treated with tofacitinib. The receptors shown here come from a human donor with alopecia areata.

J is TRBJ2-6 and V is TRBV25-1, with D hard to call. The CDR3 has 12 amino acids. Trimming pared 9 bases from V and 1 base from J, leaving 4 bases between. Per germline, CDR1 MGHDK and CDR2 SYGVNS. CDR3: CARGSGANVLTF. CDR3 coding DNA: TGTGCCAGGGGTTCTGGGGCCAACGTCCTGACTTTC.

The chain joins TRBV27 to TRBJ2-7, with D maybe TRBD2 (5 bases). Between the trimmed V and J ends, which lost 5 bases and 3 bases, there was a span of 5 bases. The CDR3 runs to 11 residues. Germline V gene lookup returns CDR1 MNHEY and CDR2 SMNVEV (reference sequence). CDR3 loop: CASSRGYEQYF. The CDR3 DNA follows: TGTGCCAGCAGTCGGGGCTACGAGCAGTACTTC.